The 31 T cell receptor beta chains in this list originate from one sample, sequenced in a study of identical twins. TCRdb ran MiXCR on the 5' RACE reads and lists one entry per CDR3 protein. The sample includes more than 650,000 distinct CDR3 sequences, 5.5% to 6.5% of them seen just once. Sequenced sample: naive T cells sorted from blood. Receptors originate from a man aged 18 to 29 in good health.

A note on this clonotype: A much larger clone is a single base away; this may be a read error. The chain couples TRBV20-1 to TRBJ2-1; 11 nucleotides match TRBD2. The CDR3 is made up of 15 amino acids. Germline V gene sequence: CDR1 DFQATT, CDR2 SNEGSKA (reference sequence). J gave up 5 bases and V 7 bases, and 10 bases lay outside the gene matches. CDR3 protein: CSGTSGSPKNNEQFF. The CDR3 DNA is TGCAGTGGTACTAGCGGGAGTCCCAAAAACAATGAGCAGTTCTTC.

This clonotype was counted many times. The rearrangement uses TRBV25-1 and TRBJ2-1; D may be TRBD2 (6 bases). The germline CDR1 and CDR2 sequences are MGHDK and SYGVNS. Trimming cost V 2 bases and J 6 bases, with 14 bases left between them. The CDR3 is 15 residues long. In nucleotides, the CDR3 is TGTGCCAGCAGTGAAGGTTTTGGGGGGTTCAATGAGCAGTTCTTC. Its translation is CASSEGFGGFNEQFF.

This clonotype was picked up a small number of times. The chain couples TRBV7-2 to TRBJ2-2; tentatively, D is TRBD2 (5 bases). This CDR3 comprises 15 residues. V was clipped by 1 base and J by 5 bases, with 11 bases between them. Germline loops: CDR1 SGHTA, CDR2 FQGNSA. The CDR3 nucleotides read TGTGCCAGCAGCTTAGTGGGTAGCGTTACCGGGGAGCTGTTTTTT. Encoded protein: CASSLVGSVTGELFF. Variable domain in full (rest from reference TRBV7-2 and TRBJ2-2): GAGVSQSPSNKVTEKGKDVELRCDPISGHTALYWYRQSLGQGLEFLIYFQGNSAPDKSGLPSDRFSAERTGGSVSTLTIQRTQQEDSAVYLCASSLVGSVTGELFFGEGSRLTVL.

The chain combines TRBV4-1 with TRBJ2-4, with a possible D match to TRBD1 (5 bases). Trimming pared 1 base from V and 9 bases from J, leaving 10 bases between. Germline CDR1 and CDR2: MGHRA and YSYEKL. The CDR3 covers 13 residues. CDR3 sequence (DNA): TGCGCCAGCAGCCAAGCACGACAGAGCATTCAGTACTTC. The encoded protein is CASSQARQSIQYF.

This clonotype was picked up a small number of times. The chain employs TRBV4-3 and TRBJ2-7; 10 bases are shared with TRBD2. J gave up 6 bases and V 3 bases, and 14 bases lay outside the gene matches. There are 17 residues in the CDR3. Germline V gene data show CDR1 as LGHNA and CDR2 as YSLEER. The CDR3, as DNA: TGCGCCAGCAGCCAGAGACACGACTTAGCGGGAGGCCGCGAGCAGTACTTC. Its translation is CASSQRHDLAGGREQYF.

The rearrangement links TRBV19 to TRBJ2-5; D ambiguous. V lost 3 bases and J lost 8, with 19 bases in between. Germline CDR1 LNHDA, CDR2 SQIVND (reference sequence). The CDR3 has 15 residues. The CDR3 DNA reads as TGTGCCAGTAGTATGGTGACGGTGGCAGGCGGCACCCAGTACTTC. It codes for CASSMVTVAGGTQYF.

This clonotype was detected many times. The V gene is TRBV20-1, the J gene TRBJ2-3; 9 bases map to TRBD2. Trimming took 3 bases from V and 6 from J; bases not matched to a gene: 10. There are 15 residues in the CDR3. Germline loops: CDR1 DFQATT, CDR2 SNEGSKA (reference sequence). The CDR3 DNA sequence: TGCAGTGCTAGGGTCTTAGCGGGAGCAAGGGATACGCAGTATTTT. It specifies CSARVLAGARDTQYF.

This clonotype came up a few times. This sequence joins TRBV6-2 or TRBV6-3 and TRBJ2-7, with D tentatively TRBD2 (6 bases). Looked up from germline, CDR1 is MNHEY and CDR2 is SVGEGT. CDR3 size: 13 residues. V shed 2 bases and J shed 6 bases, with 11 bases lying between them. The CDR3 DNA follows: TGTGCCAGCAGTTACGAGACCGGGGGCGAGCAGTACTTC. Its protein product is CASSYETGGEQYF.

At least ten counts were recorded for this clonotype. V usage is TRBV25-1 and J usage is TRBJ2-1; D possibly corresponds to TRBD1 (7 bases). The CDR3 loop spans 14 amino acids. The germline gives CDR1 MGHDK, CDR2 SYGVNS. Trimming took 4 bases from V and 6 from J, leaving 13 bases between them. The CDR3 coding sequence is TGTGCCAGCAGTGTCAGGGGGGAAGGCAATGAGCAGTTCTTC. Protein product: CASSVRGEGNEQFF. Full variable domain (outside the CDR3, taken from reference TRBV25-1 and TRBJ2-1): EADIYQTPRYLVIGTGKKITLECSQTMGHDKMYWYQQDPGMELHLIHYSYGVNSTEKGDLSSESTVSRIRTEHFPLTLESARPSHTSQYLCASSVRGEGNEQFFGPGTRLTVL.

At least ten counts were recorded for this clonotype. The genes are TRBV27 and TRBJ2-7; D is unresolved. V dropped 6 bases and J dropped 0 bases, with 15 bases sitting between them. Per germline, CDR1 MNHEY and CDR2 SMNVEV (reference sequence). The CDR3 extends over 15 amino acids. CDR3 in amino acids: CASRQLGQNSYEQYF. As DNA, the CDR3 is TGTGCCAGCAGACAATTGGGCCAGAACTCCTACGAGCAGTACTTC.

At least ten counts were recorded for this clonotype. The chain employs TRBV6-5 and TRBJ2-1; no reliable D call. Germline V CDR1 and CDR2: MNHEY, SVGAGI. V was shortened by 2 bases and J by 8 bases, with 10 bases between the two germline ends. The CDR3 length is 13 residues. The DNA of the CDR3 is TGTGCCAGCAGTTACGTCATCGGCGATGAGCAGTTCTTC. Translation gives CASSYVIGDEQFF.

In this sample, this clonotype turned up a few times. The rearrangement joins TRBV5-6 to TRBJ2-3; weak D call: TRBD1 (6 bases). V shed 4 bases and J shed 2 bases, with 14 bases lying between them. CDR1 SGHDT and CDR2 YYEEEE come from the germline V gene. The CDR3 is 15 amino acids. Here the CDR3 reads CASSQPGATTDTQYF. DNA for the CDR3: TGTGCCAGCAGCCAGCCAGGGGCAACCACAGATACGCAGTATTTT.

DNA for the CDR3: TGTGCCAGCAGCCGAGGACGGGGAAAACTGTTTTTT. Amino acid sequence: CASSRGRGKLFF. The chain employs TRBV12-3 or TRBV12-4 and TRBJ1-4; no firm D call. The V end was cut by 6 bases, the J end by 10 bases, with 12 bases between. The CDR3 is 12 residues long.

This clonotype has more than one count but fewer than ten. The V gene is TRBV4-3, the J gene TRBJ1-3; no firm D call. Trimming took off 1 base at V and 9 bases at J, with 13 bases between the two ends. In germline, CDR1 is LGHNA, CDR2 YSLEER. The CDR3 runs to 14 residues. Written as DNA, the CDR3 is TGCGCCAGCAGCCAAGTTAGCGAGACGGCCACCATATATTTT. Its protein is CASSQVSETATIYF.

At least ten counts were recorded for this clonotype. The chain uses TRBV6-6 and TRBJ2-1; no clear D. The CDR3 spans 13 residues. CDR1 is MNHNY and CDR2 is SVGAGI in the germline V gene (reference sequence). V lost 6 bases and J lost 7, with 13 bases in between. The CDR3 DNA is TGTGCCAGCAGCCCAGTCCACGTTAATGAGCAGTTCTTC. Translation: CASSPVHVNEQFF.

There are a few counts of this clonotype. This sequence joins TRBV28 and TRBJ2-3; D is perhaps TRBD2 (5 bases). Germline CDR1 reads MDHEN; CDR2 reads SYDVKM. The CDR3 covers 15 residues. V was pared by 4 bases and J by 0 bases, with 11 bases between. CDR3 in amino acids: CASSSRRTSTDTQYF. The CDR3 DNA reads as TGTGCCAGCAGTTCTAGGAGGACTAGCACAGATACGCAGTATTTT.

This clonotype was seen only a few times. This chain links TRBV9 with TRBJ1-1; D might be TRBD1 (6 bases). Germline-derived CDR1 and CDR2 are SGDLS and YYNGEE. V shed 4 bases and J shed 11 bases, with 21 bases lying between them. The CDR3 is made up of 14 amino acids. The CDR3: CASSPEGGLWRAFF. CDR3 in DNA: TGTGCCAGCAGCCCCGAGGGGGGACTATGGCGTGCTTTCTTT.

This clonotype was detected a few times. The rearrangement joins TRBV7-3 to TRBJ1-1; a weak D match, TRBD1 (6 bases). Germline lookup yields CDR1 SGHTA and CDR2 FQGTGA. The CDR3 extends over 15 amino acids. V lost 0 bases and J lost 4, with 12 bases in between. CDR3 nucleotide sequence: TGTGCCAGCAGCTTAACGGGGGAGGGGGTCACTGAAGCTTTCTTT. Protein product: CASSLTGEGVTEAFF.

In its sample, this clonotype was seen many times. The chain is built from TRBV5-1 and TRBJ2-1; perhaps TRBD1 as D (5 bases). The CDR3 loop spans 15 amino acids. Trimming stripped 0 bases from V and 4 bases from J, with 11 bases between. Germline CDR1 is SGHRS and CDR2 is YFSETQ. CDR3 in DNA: TGCGCCAGCAGCTTGGTAGACAGCTATTACAATGAGCAGTTCTTC. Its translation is CASSLVDSYYNEQFF.

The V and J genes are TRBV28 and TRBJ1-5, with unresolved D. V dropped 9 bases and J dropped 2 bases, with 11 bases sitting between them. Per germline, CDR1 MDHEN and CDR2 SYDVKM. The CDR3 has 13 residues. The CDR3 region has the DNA TGTGCCAGTCACAATTTGGGCAATCAGCCCCAGCATTTT. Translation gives CASHNLGNQPQHF.

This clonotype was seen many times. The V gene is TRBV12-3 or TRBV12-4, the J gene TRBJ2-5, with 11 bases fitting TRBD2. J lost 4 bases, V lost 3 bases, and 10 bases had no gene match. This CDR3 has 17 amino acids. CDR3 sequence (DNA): TGTGCCAGCAGTTTGAGATGGGCTAGCGGGAGGCGAGAGACCCAGTACTTC. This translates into CASSLRWASGRRETQYF.

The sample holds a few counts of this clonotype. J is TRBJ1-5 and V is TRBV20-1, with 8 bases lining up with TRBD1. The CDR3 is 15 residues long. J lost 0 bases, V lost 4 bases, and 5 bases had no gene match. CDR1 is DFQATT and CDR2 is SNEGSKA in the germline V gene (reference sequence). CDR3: CSAIRTGLSNQPQHF. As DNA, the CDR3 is TGCAGTGCTATAAGGACAGGGCTTAGCAATCAGCCCCAGCATTTT.

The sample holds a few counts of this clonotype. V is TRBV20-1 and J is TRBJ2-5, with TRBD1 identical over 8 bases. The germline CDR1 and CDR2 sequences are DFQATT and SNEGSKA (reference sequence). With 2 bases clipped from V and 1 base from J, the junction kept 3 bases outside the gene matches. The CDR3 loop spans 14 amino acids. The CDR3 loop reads CSARKTGAQETQYF. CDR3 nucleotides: TGCAGTGCTAGAAAGACAGGGGCCCAAGAGACCCAGTACTTC.

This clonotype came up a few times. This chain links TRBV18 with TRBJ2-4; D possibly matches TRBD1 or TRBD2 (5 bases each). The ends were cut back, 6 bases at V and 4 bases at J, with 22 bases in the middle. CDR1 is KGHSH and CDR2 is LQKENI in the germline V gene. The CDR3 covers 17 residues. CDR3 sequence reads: CASSPSTGTGLKNIQYF. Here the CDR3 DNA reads TGTGCCAGCTCTCCGAGTACCGGGACGGGTTTAAAAAACATTCAGTACTTC.

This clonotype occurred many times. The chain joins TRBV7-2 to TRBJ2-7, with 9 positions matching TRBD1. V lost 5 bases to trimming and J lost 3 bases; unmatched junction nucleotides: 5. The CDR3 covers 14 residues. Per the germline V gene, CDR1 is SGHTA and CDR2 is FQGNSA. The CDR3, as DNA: TGTGCCAGCAGCCGGGACAGGGTAGACTACGAGCAGTACTTC. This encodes CASSRDRVDYEQYF.

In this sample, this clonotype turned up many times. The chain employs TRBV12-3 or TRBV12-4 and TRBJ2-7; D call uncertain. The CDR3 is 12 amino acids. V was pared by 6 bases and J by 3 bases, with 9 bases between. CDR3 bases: TGTGCCAGCAGCCCCTTGGGCTACGAGCAGTACTTC. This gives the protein CASSPLGYEQYF.

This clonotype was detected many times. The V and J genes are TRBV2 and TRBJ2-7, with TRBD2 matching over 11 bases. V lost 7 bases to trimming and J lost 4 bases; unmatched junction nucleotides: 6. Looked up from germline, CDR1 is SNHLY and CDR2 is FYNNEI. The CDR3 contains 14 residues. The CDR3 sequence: CASIPRTSGYEQYV. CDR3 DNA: TGTGCCAGCATCCCCAGGACTAGCGGGTACGAGCAGTACGTC.

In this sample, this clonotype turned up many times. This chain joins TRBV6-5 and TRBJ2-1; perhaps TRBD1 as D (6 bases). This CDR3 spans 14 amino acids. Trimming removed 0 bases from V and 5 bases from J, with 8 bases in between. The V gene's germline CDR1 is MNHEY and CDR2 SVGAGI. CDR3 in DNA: TGTGCCAGCAGTTACTCTCACAGGGACAATGAGCAGTTCTTC. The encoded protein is CASSYSHRDNEQFF.

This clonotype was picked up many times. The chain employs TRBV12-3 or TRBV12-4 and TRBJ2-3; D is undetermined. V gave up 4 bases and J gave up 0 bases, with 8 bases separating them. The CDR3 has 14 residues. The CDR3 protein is CASSSWGSTDTQYF. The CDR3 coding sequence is TGTGCCAGCAGTTCCTGGGGTAGCACAGATACGCAGTATTTT.

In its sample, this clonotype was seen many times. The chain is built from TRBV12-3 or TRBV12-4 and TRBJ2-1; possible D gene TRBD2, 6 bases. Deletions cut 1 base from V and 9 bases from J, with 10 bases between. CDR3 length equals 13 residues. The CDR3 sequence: CASSLGSSVEQFF. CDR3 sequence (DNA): TGTGCCAGCAGTTTAGGGTCTAGCGTTGAGCAGTTCTTC.

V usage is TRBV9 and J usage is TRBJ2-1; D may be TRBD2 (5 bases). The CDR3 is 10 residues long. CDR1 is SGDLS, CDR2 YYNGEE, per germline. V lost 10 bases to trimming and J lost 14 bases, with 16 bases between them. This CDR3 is CARTGKGKFF. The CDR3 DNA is TGTGCCCGGACTGGCAAGGGAAAGTTCTTC.